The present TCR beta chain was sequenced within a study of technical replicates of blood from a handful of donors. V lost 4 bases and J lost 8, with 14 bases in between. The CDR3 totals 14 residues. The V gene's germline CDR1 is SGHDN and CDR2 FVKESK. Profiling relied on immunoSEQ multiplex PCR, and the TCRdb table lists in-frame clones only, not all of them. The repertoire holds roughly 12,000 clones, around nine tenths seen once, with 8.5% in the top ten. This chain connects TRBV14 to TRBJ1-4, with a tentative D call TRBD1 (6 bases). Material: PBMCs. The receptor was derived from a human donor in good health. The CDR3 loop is CASSRTQGIEKLFF. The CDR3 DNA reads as TGTGCCAGCAGCCGAACACAGGGTATCGAAAAACTGTTTTTT.